This T cell receptor (beta chain) was identified during a study of cytomegalovirus exposure and HLA in healthy donors (dated by TCRdb to the late 2010s). Turning to the overall study: In an earlier analysis of some 550 of the donors, 250 to 350 Gb of sequence data and some 100 million unique TCR beta sequences from approximately 180 million T cells were reported. Roughly 300 gigabases of sequencing data and around 88 million unique TCR sequences made up an early release that covered several hundred HLA-typed donors. The genetic ancestry cluster associated with self-reported Caucasian donors included approximately 85% of the roughly 400 genotyped donors. The study aimed to test whether cataloging public T cell receptors could reveal signatures of past pathogen exposure. The study profiled the T cell repertoires of about 720 subjects by immunosequencing and related them to cytomegalovirus serostatus. Besides the first cohort of hundreds of subjects, a separate validation cohort made up of some 110 different subjects was used. To predict cytomegalovirus infection status, the study brought together high-throughput TCR immunosequencing, statistical association of individual TCRs with disease status, and machine learning. A later analysis re-examined previously published TCR beta repertoires from roughly 720 donors and added high-resolution HLA genotyping to investigate patterns of TCR occurrence. Rather than drawing on any new phenotypic data, the later analysis identified candidate immune exposures from TCR beta sequences and the way those sequences occurred across donors. In an earlier analysis of 587 of the donors, high-throughput TCR beta sequencing was used to judge whether each TCR beta V gene segment behaved as functional or pseudogenic. Donor age, sex, ethnicity and CMV serostatus were compiled alongside the repertoire data. A later genetic analysis took genome-wide SNP genotypes for about 55% of the roughly 670 donors and used that subset as a discovery cohort. All discovery cohort repertoires had been generated on a single sequencing platform. Class I and class II HLA loci were covered by the typing at four-digit resolution. The number of donors typed differed by locus, with 629-630 for A, B, C, DRB1 and DQB1, 522 for DQA1, nearly 610 for DPA1, and some 440 for DPB1. Five DR-DQ haplotypes were treated as single units for association and clustering because of strong linkage in the cohort. On average, 235,054 unique TCR beta nucleotide sequences were sequenced per donor among about 400 genotyped donors of the cohort, with roughly 18% of those sequences being non-productive. Here is what the overall study found, with its caveats: Across donors, most TCR sequences were observed very rarely, whereas some public TCRs were present in many individuals. A later analysis found that most CMV-associated TCR beta chains appeared HLA-restricted, with HLA associations seemingly driven largely by CMV exposure. In a later analysis, more than 15,000 TCR beta sequences were associated with specific HLA alleles at a false discovery rate of 0.05. A later genetic analysis associated a missense DCLRE1C variant with V-gene and J-gene trimming of TCR beta chains, and an independent cohort replicated the association. Because counts were too low, some 16 rarely observed V segments, including chromosome 9 orphons, were excluded from the earlier analysis of around 590 of the donors. A further reported finding was that TCR beta sequences accurately predicted the HLA-A and HLA-B alleles for most subjects in the first cohort. Immune exposure information for the cohort was limited to CMV serostatus. HLA typing was unavailable for some donors at each locus, so association tests used only the typed subset. Correlated functional status among segregating V segments might be attributable to linkage disequilibrium, but an unknown experimental factor could not be ruled out. Cytomegalovirus status was reported to be diagnosed by the classifier with high specificity and sensitivity in both the original and validation cohorts. It was suggested by the authors that the approach could potentially be generalized to other disease states and immunological phenotypes. In the study, around 150 TCR beta chains were listed as associated with cytomegalovirus. In a later analysis, several top co-occurrence clusters were reported to appear linked to parvovirus B19, influenza, CMV and Epstein-Barr virus. When HLA alleles, especially DR and DQ, strongly co-occurred, TCR associations were difficult to assign to individual alleles. Compared with the roughly 600-donor mean, donors in an Asian-associated ancestry cluster had fewer N-insertions in productive TCRs, according to a later genetic analysis. Sequencing depth was assumed to be roughly uniform across donors in the presence/absence analyses, though that assumption may not hold. A later analysis found that TCR association rates varied across HLA loci, with DRB1 alleles showing the most associated TCRs and HLA-C alleles the fewest. A later analysis found that HLA-associated TCR beta chains were more clonally expanded and had lower generation probabilities than equally common non-associated chains. Some IMGT-functional V segments, including TRBV6-2 and TRBV6-3, could not be told apart with the 87-base-pair reads, so those segments were excluded. A cluster of highly shared sequence variants was judged likely to be a technical artifact of the sequencing pipeline. Broadly in line with IMGT annotations, most TCR beta V segments showed up in productive rearrangements about 87% or about 30% of the time in an earlier analysis of approximately 600 of the donors. In this cohort, only TCR beta chains were sequenced, and detectable features were limited by the absence of alpha or paired-chain data. In vitro tests confirmed that a few of the cytomegalovirus-associated TCR beta chains recognize cytomegalovirus antigens.

The cohort comprised several hundred healthy bone marrow donors. Cohort members were all nominally healthy when sampled, although unrecorded immune exposures were likely present. The donor was CMV seronegative and belonged to the group of around 400 seronegative cohort members. Every donor gave a peripheral blood sample, and the peripheral blood mononuclear cells from that sample were used for TCR beta sequencing. Genomic DNA extraction from the blood cell samples was performed with the Qiagen DNeasy Blood Extraction Kit. V and J are trimmed by 6 bases and 8 bases, and the gene matches miss 10 bases of the junction. Reading the germline V gene gives CDR1 MNHEY and CDR2 SVGAGI. The CDR3 measures 14 amino acids from cysteine to phenylalanine. The sequence is cut down to CDR3 DNA, 42 bases in frame from base 1. Note on this clone: Its specific antigen is unknown. Base qualities are not recorded, but no much larger clone differs from it by a single base.

Library prep was done by the immunoSEQ multiplex PCR assay. A mixture of 60 forward primers for TCR Vbeta segments and 13 reverse primers for TCR Jbeta segments was used in the multiplex PCR. A multiplex PCR assay on genomic DNA amplified the CDR3 region of rearranged TCR beta genes. On the Illumina HiSeq System, the amplified TCR beta libraries were sequenced as 87-base-pair reads. In the original analysis: A later analysis tallied 75 million to 95 million unique TCR beta chains across the 666 repertoires, and some 10 million of those chains were shared by two or more donors. A nearest-neighbor algorithm error-corrected the raw reads and collapsed the reads into unique sequences, merging closely related sequences to remove PCR and sequencing errors. V, D and J gene segments were assigned by aligning CDR3 sequences to IMGT reference sequences. For a sequence to be retained, a match of at least six nucleotides was required to both a V gene segment and a J gene segment. A rearrangement was called productive if the CDR3 had no stop codons and remained in frame with V and J, and every other rearrangement was called non-productive. CDR3 was defined according to IMGT convention as the region running from the second conserved V-encoded cysteine to the conserved J-encoded phenylalanine. In an earlier analysis of 550 to 650 of the donors, sequences lacking an unambiguous match to a single V gene segment were excluded. In an earlier analysis of several hundred of the donors, a V segment was called functional when productive rearrangements were above 56.7%, and segregating when the standard deviation between donors exceeded 5%. A statistical classification framework was developed to diagnose cytomegalovirus status using the catalog of TCR beta chain sequences. In a later analysis, V and J genes were assigned by comparing TCR nucleotide sequences against IMGT/GENE-DB human TR gene sequences. A later analysis assigned CDR3 sequences and most-parsimonious VDJ recombination scenarios with the TCRdist pipeline. In a later analysis, each TCR beta chain was defined by its CDR3 amino acid sequence together with its V-gene family, and reads without a unique V-gene family were excluded. To address suspected cross-contamination and a sequencing artifact, a later analysis removed 592 highly shared, low-generation-probability nucleotide sequences. A later analysis calculated a clonal expansion index for each public chain from normalized within-repertoire ranks of inferred template counts. In a later analysis, generation probabilities were computed using a VDJ recombination model fitted to out-of-frame rearrangements, and the results were checked against IGoR. Hypergeometric tests were used in a later analysis to score TCR-TCR, TCR-HLA and TCR-CMV co-occurrence, with a repertoire-size bias correction applied to the TCR pairs. False discovery rates were estimated in a later analysis by permuting HLA or CMV assignments 20 times. In a later analysis, co-occurring TCRs were grouped with DBSCAN, and TCRdist sequence similarity was added when clustering was performed within HLA-allele-positive subsets. Co-occurrence clustering excluded repertoires with fewer than 30,000 or more than 120,000 public chains, plus five with anomalous nucleotide sharing. This immuneACCESS table, as held by TCRdb, lists in-frame sequences with V and J called but not all clones. Of the missing ones, under half trace to an unresolved V gene in checked studies; the others have no known cause. The V and J calls and clone size come from that table; D and trimming were worked out from the DNA. Counted in this sample were some 130,000 clones; about 61% of them appeared once. The ten largest clones capture around 2.5% of the sample.

The chain links TRBV6-5 with TRBJ1-2; 9 bases in the junction line up with TRBD1. The specimen sequenced was PBMCs. This TCR was recovered from a woman between 40 and 50 years old in good health and CMV-seronegative. The CDR3 has the sequence CASSPGTGSLGYTF. In nucleotide form, the sequence is TGTGCCAGCAGCCCCGGGACAGGGAGTTTGGGCTACACCTTC.